This T cell receptor (beta chain) was identified during a study of blood T cell repertoires in COVID-19. Study information: The analysed material was cDNA or gDNA that came from T cells, B-cell-depleted T cells, or PBMCs.

Only in-frame clones appear in the TCRdb table, and some are missing; sequencing was by immunoSEQ multiplex PCR. Seen here are around 380,000 clones, roughly 86% observed once, and the top ten hold 1.3%. Germline V gene lookup returns CDR1 LNHDA and CDR2 SQIVND (reference sequence). CDR3 length equals 15 residues. V lost 3 bases and J lost 2, with 14 bases in between. J is TRBJ2-7 and V is TRBV19, with D possibly TRBD2 on 7 matching bases. The sequence derives from a man aged 25 to 40 who had recovered from COVID-19. The specimen was PBMCs or T cells enriched from blood (not recorded which). In DNA, the CDR3 is TGTGCCAGTAGTATTTTCGCGGGGGCTACCTACGAGCAGTACTTC. Amino acid sequence: CASSIFAGATYEQYF.